This record concerns one TCR beta chain sequence. The antigen is unknown. This specimen comes from a study of T cell responses to AZD1222 COVID-19 vaccine. V dropped 1 base and J dropped 9 bases, with 10 bases sitting between them. This CDR3 contains 13 residues. Germline CDR1 reads WSHSY; CDR2 reads SAAADI. Regarding the study as a whole: The sample set comprised mostly white British donors with more females, and clonal diversity was possibly underestimated.

Produced via immunoSEQ multiplex PCR; TCRdb's table is partial and in-frame only. The sample comprises approximately 100,000 clones, 90% of which are singletons, and around 5% rests with the top ten. The rearrangement links TRBV10-2 to TRBJ2-1; D unclear. This sequence was found in an adult in good health. The source material was peripheral blood, sampled on day 0 of AZD1222 vaccination. CDR3 nucleotides: TGCGCCAGCAGTGAGTGGGTGGTCCGTGAGCAGTTCTTC. The encoded protein is CASSEWVVREQFF.